The T cell receptor (beta chain) under discussion was sequenced for a study of blood T cell repertoires in COVID-19. For the study at large: The United States, Italy and Spain supplied acute and convalescent COVID-19 samples. Sources were T cells, B-cell-depleted T cells, or PBMCs; the material itself was cDNA or gDNA.

Original methodology: From reference gene primer amplification, estimates of nucleated cell counts were derived. Sequencing used immunoSEQ multiplex PCR; TCRdb keeps in-frame clones, though not all of them. V and J calls and clone size are copied from that table; D and trimming were computed from the DNA. The table records around 200,000 clones, less than 85% of them present only once. V lost 8 bases to trimming and J lost 6 bases; unmatched junction nucleotides: 3. The CDR3 runs to 12 residues. CDR1 is SGHNT and CDR2 is YENEEA in the germline V gene. The source is a woman between 65 and 79 years old with acute or convalescent COVID-19. Material: peripheral blood. The rearrangement links TRBV11-3 to TRBJ2-1, with 8 bases identical to TRBD2. CDR3 sequence (DNA): TGTGCCAGCCGCGGGAGGTCCAATGAGCAGTTCTTC. Translation: CASRGRSNEQFF.